This T cell receptor (beta chain) stems from a study of CD8 T cells in ankylosing spondylitis. Study-wide results and limits: Disease-linked clones displayed a CD8+ phenotype and appeared relatively rarely in peripheral blood. Disease-associated clones were reportedly significantly overrepresented in matched ankylosing spondylitis synovial fluid. Among TCR beta sequences, a motif of roughly 8 highly homologous variants appeared characteristic of ankylosing spondylitis blood.

Germline CDR1 SGHRS, CDR2 YFSETQ. The V end was cut by 7 bases, the J end by 5 bases, with 15 bases between. The CDR3 sequence is 13 residues long. Each CDR3 protein is one row after TCRdb ran MiXCR on the 5' RACE reads. The repertoire consists of hundreds of thousands of distinct CDR3 sequences, with 20% occurring once and the leading ten covering 13%. This clonotype was observed a handful of times. Its specificity is not known. The specimen sequenced was blood, either unsorted or a sorted T cell fraction (not recorded which). The V and J genes are TRBV5-1 and TRBJ2-5; possible D gene TRBD2, 6 bases. The source is a male donor with ankylosing spondylitis or in good health (not recorded which). The CDR3 sequence: CASRQEGRETQYF. The CDR3 DNA sequence: TGCGCCAGCCGGCAGGAGGGAAGGGAGACCCAGTACTTC.